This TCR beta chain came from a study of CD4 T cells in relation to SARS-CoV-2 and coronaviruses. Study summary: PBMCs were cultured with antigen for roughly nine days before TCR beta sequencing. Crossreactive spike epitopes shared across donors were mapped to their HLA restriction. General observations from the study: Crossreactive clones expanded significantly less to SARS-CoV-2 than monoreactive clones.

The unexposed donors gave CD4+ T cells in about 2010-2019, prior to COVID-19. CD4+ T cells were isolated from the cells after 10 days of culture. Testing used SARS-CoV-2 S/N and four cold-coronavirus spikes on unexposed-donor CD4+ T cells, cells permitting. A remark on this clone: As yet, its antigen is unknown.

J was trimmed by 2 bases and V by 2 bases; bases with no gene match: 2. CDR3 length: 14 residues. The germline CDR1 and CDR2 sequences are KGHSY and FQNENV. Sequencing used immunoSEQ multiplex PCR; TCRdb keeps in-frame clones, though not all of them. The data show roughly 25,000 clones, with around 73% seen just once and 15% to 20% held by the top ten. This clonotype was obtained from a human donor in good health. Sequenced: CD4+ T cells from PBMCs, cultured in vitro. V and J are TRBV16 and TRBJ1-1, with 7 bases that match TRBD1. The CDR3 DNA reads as TGTGCCAGCAGCCAAAGGGACAGTAACACTGAAGCTTTCTTT. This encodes CASSQRDSNTEAFF.